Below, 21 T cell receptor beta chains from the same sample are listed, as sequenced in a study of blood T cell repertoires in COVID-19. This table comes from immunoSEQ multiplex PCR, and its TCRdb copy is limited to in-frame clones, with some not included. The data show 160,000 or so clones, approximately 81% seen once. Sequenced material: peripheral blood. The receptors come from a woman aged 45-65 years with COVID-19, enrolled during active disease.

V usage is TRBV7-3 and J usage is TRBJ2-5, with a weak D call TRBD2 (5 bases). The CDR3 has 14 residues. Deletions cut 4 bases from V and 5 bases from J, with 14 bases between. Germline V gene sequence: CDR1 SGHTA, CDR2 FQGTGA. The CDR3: CASSSGLAEETQYF. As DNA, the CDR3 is TGTGCCAGCAGCTCCGGACTCGCCGAGGAGACCCAGTACTTC.

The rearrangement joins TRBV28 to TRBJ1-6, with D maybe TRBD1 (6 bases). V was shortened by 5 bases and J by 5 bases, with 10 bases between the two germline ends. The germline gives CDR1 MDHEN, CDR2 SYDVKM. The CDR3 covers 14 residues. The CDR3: CASSTGSHNSPLHF. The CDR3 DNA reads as TGTGCCAGCAGTACAGGGTCTCATAATTCACCCCTCCACTTT.

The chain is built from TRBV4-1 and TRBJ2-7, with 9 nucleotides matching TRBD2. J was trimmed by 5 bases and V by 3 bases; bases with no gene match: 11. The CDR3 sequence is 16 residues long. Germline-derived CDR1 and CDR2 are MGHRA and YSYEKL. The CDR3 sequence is CASSQGGLAGFHEQYF. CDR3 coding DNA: TGCGCCAGCAGCCAGGGCGGGCTAGCGGGGTTCCACGAGCAGTACTTC.

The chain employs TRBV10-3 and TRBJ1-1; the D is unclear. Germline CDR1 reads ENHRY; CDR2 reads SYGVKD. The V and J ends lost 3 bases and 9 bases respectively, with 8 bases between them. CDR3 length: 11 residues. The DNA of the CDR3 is TGTGCCATCAGTGAACAGTCTCAAGCTTTCTTT. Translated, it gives CAISEQSQAFF.

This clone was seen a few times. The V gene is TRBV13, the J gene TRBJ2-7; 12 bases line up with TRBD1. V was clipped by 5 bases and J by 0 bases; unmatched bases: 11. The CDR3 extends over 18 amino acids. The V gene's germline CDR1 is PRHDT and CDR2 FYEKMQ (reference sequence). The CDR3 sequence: CASSPSGTGGLSSYEQYF. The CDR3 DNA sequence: TGTGCCAGCAGCCCCTCCGGGACAGGGGGCCTTAGCTCCTACGAGCAGTACTTC.

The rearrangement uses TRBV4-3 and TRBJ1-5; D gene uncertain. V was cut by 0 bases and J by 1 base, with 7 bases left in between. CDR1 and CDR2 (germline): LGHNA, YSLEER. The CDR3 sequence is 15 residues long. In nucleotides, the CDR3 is TGCGCCAGCAGCCAAGATCCGCAGAGCAATCAGCCCCAGCATTTT. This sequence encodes CASSQDPQSNQPQHF.

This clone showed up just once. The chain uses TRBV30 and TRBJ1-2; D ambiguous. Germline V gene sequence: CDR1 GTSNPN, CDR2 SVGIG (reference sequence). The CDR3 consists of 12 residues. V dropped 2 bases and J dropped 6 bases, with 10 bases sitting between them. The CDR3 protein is CAWSHGPDGYTF. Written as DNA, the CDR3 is TGTGCCTGGAGTCATGGGCCCGATGGCTACACCTTC.

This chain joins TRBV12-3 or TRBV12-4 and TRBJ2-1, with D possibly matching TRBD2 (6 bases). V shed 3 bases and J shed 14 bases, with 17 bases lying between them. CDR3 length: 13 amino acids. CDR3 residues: CASSFFERGSEFF. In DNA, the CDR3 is TGTGCCAGCAGTTTTTTTGAACGGGGGTCTGAGTTCTTC.

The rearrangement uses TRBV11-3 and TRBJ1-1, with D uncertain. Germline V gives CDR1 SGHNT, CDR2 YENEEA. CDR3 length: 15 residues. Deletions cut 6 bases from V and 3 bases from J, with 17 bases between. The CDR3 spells CASSFQTSQDTEAFF. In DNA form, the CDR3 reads TGTGCCAGCAGTTTCCAGACGTCGCAGGACACTGAAGCTTTCTTT.

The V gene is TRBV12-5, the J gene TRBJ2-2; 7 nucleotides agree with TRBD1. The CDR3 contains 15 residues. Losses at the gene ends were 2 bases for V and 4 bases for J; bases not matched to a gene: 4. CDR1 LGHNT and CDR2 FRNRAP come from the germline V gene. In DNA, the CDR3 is TGTGCTAGTGGTTTGACAGGGGCGGTCACCGGGGAGCTGTTTTTT. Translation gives CASGLTGAVTGELFF.

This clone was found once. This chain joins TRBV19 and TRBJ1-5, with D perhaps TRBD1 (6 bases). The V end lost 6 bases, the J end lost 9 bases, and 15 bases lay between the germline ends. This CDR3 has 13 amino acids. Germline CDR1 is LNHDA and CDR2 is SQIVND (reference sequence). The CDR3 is CASSPGQGLPQHF. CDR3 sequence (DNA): TGTGCCAGTAGCCCGGGGCAGGGGTTGCCCCAGCATTTT.

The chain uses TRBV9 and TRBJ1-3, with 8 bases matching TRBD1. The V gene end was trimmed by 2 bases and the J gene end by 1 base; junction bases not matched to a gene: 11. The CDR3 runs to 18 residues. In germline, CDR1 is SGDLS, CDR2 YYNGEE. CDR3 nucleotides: TGTGCCAGCAGCGTTTCATCTCGAACAGGGGGGTCTGGAAACACCATATATTTT. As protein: CASSVSSRTGGSGNTIYF.

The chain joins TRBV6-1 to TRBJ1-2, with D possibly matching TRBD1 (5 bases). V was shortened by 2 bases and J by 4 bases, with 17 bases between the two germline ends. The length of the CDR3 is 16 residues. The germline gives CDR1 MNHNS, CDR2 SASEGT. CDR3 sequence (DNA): TGTGCCAGCAGTGAATGGGAGGGGATTGTCTTCTATGGCTACACCTTC. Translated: CASSEWEGIVFYGYTF.

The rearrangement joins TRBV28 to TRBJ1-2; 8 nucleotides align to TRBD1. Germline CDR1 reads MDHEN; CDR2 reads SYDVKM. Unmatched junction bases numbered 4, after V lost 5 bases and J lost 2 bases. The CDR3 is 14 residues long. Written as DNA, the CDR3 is TGTGCCAGCAGTCCCGGACAGGGAAACTATGGCTACACCTTC. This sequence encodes CASSPGQGNYGYTF.

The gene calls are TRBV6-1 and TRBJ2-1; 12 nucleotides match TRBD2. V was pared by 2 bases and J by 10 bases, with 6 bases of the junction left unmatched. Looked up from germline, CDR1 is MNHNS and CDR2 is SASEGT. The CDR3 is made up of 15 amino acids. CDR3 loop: CASSEYLAGGIEQFF. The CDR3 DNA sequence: TGTGCCAGCAGTGAATACCTAGCGGGGGGGATCGAGCAGTTCTTC.

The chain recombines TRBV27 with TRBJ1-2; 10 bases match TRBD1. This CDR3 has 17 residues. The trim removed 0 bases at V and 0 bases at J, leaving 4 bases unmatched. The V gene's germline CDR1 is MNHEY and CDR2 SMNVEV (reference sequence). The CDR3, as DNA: TGTGCCAGCAGTTTATCTAGAGGACAGGGGGCTAACTATGGCTACACCTTC. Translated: CASSLSRGQGANYGYTF.

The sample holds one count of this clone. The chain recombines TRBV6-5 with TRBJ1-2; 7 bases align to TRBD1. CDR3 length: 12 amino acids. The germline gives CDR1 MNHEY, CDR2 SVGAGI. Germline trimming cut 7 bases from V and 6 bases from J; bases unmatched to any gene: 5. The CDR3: CASNNRGHGYTF. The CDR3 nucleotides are TGTGCCAGCAATAACAGGGGTCATGGCTACACCTTC.

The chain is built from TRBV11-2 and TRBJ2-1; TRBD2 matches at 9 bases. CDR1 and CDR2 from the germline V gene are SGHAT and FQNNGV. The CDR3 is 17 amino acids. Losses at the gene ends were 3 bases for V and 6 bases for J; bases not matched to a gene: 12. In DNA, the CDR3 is TGTGCCAGCAGCTTGGGTCTGGCGGGGGGGCGTGTCAATGAGCAGTTCTTC. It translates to CASSLGLAGGRVNEQFF. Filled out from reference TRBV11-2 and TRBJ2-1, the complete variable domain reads EAGVAQSPRYKIIEKRQSVAFWCNPISGHATLYWYQQILGQGPKLLIQFQNNGVVDDSQLPKDRFSAERLKGVDSTLKIQPAKLEDSAVYLCASSLGLAGGRVNEQFFGPGTRLTVL.

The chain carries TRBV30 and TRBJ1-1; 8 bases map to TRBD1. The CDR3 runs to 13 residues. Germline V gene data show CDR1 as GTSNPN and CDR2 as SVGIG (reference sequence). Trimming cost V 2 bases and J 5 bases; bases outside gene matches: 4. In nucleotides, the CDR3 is TGTGCCTGGAGTCGGGACAGGTGGACTGAAGCTTTCTTT. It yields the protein CAWSRDRWTEAFF.

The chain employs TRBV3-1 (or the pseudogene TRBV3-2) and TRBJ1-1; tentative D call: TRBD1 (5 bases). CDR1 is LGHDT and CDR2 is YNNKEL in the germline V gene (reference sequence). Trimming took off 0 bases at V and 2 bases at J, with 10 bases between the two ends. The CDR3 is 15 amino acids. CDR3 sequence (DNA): TGTGCCAGCAGCCAAGAGGCGGGGACTAACACTGAAGCTTTCTTT. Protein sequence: CASSQEAGTNTEAFF.

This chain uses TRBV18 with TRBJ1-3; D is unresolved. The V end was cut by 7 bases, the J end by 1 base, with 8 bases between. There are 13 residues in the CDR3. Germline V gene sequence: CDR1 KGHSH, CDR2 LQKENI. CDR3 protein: CASWESSGNTIYF. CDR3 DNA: TGTGCCAGCTGGGAGTCGTCTGGAAACACCATATATTTT.